There are many counts of the clone carrying this T cell receptor (beta chain). Its cognate antigen is unknown. The library protocol tagged individual cDNA molecules with unique molecular identifiers. MiXCR, run by TCRdb on the 5' RACE reads, gives a single entry per CDR3 protein. The table has 50,000 to 60,000 distinct CDR3 sequences, roughly 9% seen once. With 8 bases clipped from V and 5 bases from J, the junction kept 7 bases outside the gene matches. The CDR3 consists of 13 residues. Germline values: CDR1 SQVTM, CDR2 ANQGSEA. These data are taken from a study of early T cells in non-severe SARS-CoV-2 infection. Turning to the study itself: Sequenced material consisted of bulk RNA (from unsorted whole blood), and chains were unpaired.

Whole-study results and caveats: VDJdb matching favored anti-spike CD8 responses, missing private and CD4 specificities.

This clonotype originated in an adult who was a healthcare worker with PCR-confirmed SARS-CoV-2 infection or an uninfected control (not recorded which). The chain is built from TRBV29-1 and TRBJ1-2; 11 bases fit TRBD1. Sequences were obtained from whole blood. CDR3 sequence reads: CSYARDRGYGYTF. The CDR3 coding sequence is TGCAGCTACGCCCGGGACAGGGGGTATGGCTACACCTTC. The whole variable domain, filled in from reference TRBV29-1 and TRBJ1-2, reads SAVISQKPSRDICQRGTSLTIQCQVDSQVTMMFWYRQQPGQSLTLIATANQGSEATYESGFVIDKFPISRPNLTFSTLTVSNMSPEDSSIYLCSYARDRGYGYTFGSGTRLTVV.